This TCR beta chain was recorded in a study of blood T cell repertoires in COVID-19. Original data processing: How many nucleated cells were present was estimated from reference gene primer amplification. Repertoires were generated with immunoSEQ multiplex PCR, while TCRdb's copy carries only in-frame clones and drops some. V and J calls and clone size are copied from that table; D and trimming were computed from the DNA. The repertoire includes about 150,000 clones, roughly 89% of them detected once, and around 1.5% sits in the top ten. Germline values: CDR1 SGDLS, CDR2 YYNGEE. With 4 bases removed from V and 1 base from J, the gap between germline ends came to 14 bases. This CDR3 is 16 amino acids long.

V and J are TRBV9 and TRBJ2-2, with D perhaps matching TRBD2 (5 bases). The source is a human donor in a cohort sampled during active COVID-19. The material sequenced was peripheral blood. The CDR3 DNA reads TGTGCCAGCAGCCCACACGAGGGAGTGAACACCGGGGAGCTGTTTTTT. This gives the protein CASSPHEGVNTGELFF.